The 9 T cell receptor beta chains below all came from one sample that was sequenced in a study of blood T cell repertoires in COVID-19. Clones were sequenced by immunoSEQ multiplex PCR, and TCRdb holds only the in-frame ones, with some missing. The data show fewer than 500,000 clones, more than 70% seen once. Sequencing was performed on PBMCs or T cells enriched from blood (not recorded which). Receptors originate from a man aged 25-40 years who had recovered from COVID-19.

This clone came up a few times. V and J are TRBV2 and TRBJ1-2; D is uncertain. Trimming cost V 2 bases and J 7 bases, with 14 bases left between them. This CDR3 spans 14 amino acids. Germline CDR1 reads SNHLY; CDR2 reads FYNNEI. The CDR3 sequence is CASSESGFRVGYTF. The DNA of the CDR3 is TGTGCCAGCAGTGAATCGGGGTTCCGTGTTGGCTACACCTTC. The variable domain in full, completed from reference TRBV2 and TRBJ1-2, reads EPEVTQTPSHQVTQMGQEVILRCVPISNHLYFYWYRQILGQKVEFLVSFYNNEISEKSEIFDDQFSVERPDGSNFTLKIRSTKLEDSAMYFCASSESGFRVGYTFGSGTRLTVV.

This chain connects TRBV5-1 to TRBJ2-5, with 12 bases identical to TRBD2. The CDR3 totals 16 residues. The V segment lost 5 bases and the J segment 5 bases; nucleotides outside the gene matches: 10. CDR1 is SGHRS and CDR2 is YFSETQ in the germline V gene. For the CDR3, the DNA is TGCGCCAGCAGGCCGTCTAGCGGGGGGGCTTGGGAGACCCAGTACTTC. Protein product: CASRPSSGGAWETQYF.

This chain joins TRBV13 and TRBJ2-7, with TRBD1 identical over 10 bases. Germline V gene sequence: CDR1 PRHDT, CDR2 FYEKMQ (reference sequence). CDR3 length: 20 residues. The junction had 15 bases not matched to a gene; V was cut back by 1 base and J by 0 bases. This CDR3 is CASSLVTPIPGQGSSYEQYF. The CDR3 coding sequence is TGTGCCAGCAGCTTAGTAACGCCGATTCCGGGACAGGGGTCCTCCTACGAGCAGTACTTC.

This clone has just a few counts. The genes are TRBV6-5 and TRBJ2-3, with 8 bases fitting TRBD1. The CDR3 totals 15 residues. Germline trimming cut 4 bases from V and 6 bases from J; bases unmatched to any gene: 9. The germline gives CDR1 MNHEY, CDR2 SVGAGI. CDR3 residues: CASSLTQGAGDTQYF. In DNA, the CDR3 is TGTGCCAGCAGTTTGACGCAGGGGGCGGGTGATACGCAGTATTTT.

The rearrangement uses TRBV18 and TRBJ2-1; D ambiguous. The ends were cut back, 2 bases at V and 6 bases at J, with 5 bases in the middle. The CDR3 consists of 12 residues. Germline V gene lookup returns CDR1 KGHSH and CDR2 LQKENI. In DNA, the CDR3 is TGTGCCAGCTCACCAGGGCCCAATGAGCAGTTCTTC. This translates into CASSPGPNEQFF.

The chain uses TRBV15 and TRBJ2-3; 8 nucleotides line up with TRBD1. V lost 5 bases to trimming and J lost 2 bases; unmatched junction nucleotides: 6. Per the germline V gene, CDR1 is LNHNV and CDR2 is YYDKDF (reference sequence). There are 15 residues in the CDR3. Written as DNA, the CDR3 is TGTGCCACCAGCCCAGGGGGCGCTGACACAGATACGCAGTATTTT. Amino acids: CATSPGGADTDTQYF.

The CDR3 here is CASSLQGIVANTEAFF. CDR3 DNA: TGTGCCAGCAGTTTACAGGGGATCGTCGCGAACACTGAAGCTTTCTTT. V is TRBV2 and J is TRBJ1-1; 7 nucleotides agree with TRBD1. V was pared by 5 bases and J by 1 base, with 10 bases of the junction left unmatched. The CDR3 runs 16 residues. Germline lookup yields CDR1 SNHLY and CDR2 FYNNEI.

The chain links TRBV5-1 to TRBJ2-3; 9 bases align to TRBD1. The CDR3 contains 14 residues. Unmatched junction bases numbered 4, after V lost 5 bases and J lost 3 bases. CDR1 and CDR2 (germline): SGHRS, YFSETQ. The CDR3 is CASRGTGRTDTQYF. Written as DNA, the CDR3 is TGCGCCAGCAGAGGGACAGGGAGGACAGATACGCAGTATTTT.

A note on this clone: Other DNA sequences in this sample translate to the same CDR3. The chain carries TRBV19 and TRBJ1-1; 8 nucleotides match TRBD1. Germline CDR1 and CDR2: LNHDA and SQIVND (reference sequence). With V trimmed by 3 bases and J by 4 bases, 4 bases remained unmatched. The CDR3 is made up of 14 amino acids. The CDR3 bases are TGTGCCAGTAGTATCTCAGGGGGCGGCACTGAAGCTTTCTTT. Translated, it gives CASSISGGGTEAFF.